Presented here are 19 T cell receptor beta chains from one specimen sequenced in a study of cytomegalovirus exposure and HLA in healthy donors. The PCR made use of 60 Vbeta and 13 Jbeta primers. Some clones are missing from TCRdb's copy, which holds only in-frame ones; the method was immunoSEQ multiplex PCR. In the table there are 120,000 or so clones, over 70% of which are singletons. The sequencing input was PBMCs. The source of these receptors is a man aged 35 to 55 in good health and CMV-seropositive.

The V gene is TRBV7-9, the J gene TRBJ1-1; TRBD1 is a possible D gene (6 bases). The CDR3 contains 14 residues. Looked up from germline, CDR1 is SEHNR and CDR2 is FQNEAQ (reference sequence). V lost 4 bases and J 4 bases, leaving 13 bases between the germline ends. Here the CDR3 reads CASSWGGFGTEAFF. CDR3 DNA sequence: TGTGCCAGCAGCTGGGGGGGCTTCGGCACTGAAGCTTTCTTT.

This clone has a handful of counts. The rearrangement links TRBV12-5 to TRBJ1-5; D is possibly TRBD1 (5 bases). Per the germline V gene, CDR1 is LGHNT and CDR2 is FRNRAP. Trimming took off 5 bases at V and 7 bases at J, with 9 bases between the two ends. The CDR3 has 12 residues. In DNA form, the CDR3 reads TGTGCTAGTGGTCCCGCAGGGCAGCCCCAGCATTTT. Translated: CASGPAGQPQHF. Variable domain in full (rest from reference TRBV12-5 and TRBJ1-5): DARVTQTPRHKVTEMGQEVTMRCQPILGHNTVFWYRQTMMQGLELLAYFRNRAPLDDSGMPKDRFSAEMPDATLATLKIQPSEPRDSAVYFCASGPAGQPQHFGDGTRLSIL.

V is TRBV2 and J is TRBJ1-5, with unresolved D. The CDR3 has 14 residues. Germline CDR1 reads SNHLY; CDR2 reads FYNNEI. The V end was cut by 5 bases, the J end by 2 bases, with 10 bases between. The DNA of the CDR3 is TGTGCCAGCAGTCCCGGGAGGGGCAATCAGCCCCAGCATTTT. Translation: CASSPGRGNQPQHF.

This clone has a handful of counts. This chain uses TRBV6-5 with TRBJ1-1; weak D call: TRBD1 (5 bases). CDR1 is MNHEY and CDR2 is SVGAGI in the germline V gene. V was trimmed by 4 bases and J by 8 bases, leaving 17 bases between them. This CDR3 has 14 residues. CDR3 loop: CASSSRTPQGEAFF. CDR3 sequence (DNA): TGTGCCAGCAGTTCCCGGACACCCCAAGGGGAAGCTTTCTTT.

The rearrangement links TRBV2 to TRBJ1-4; D is unclear. Trimming shortened V by 6 bases and J by 3 bases, and 11 bases separated the two germline ends. This CDR3 contains 14 residues. Germline V gene data show CDR1 as SNHLY and CDR2 as FYNNEI. The CDR3 region is CASRLDMANEKLFF. CDR3 DNA: TGTGCCAGCAGGCTAGATATGGCTAATGAAAAACTGTTTTTT.

V is TRBV7-2 and J is TRBJ2-3; 13 bases align to TRBD2. The V and J ends lost 10 bases and 5 bases, in that order; junction bases with no gene match: 9. The germline V gene has CDR1 SGHTA and CDR2 FQGNSA. CDR3 size: 15 residues. The CDR3 is CATTRRTSGGDTQYF. CDR3 nucleotide sequence: TGTGCCACCACACGTCGGACTAGCGGGGGAGATACGCAGTATTTT.

This clone is a singleton in its sample. The chain employs TRBV6-1 and TRBJ1-5, with 7 positions matching TRBD1. Unmatched junction bases numbered 8, after V lost 4 bases and J lost 2 bases. The CDR3 has 16 amino acids. Germline values: CDR1 MNHNS, CDR2 SASEGT. The CDR3 spells CASSAKDRVGNQPQHF. The DNA for the CDR3 is TGTGCCAGCAGTGCCAAAGACAGGGTGGGCAATCAGCCCCAGCATTTT.

The genes are TRBV27 and TRBJ2-5; the D gene is possibly TRBD1 (5 bases). V was trimmed by 4 bases and J by 5 bases, leaving 11 bases between them. Per the germline V gene, CDR1 is MNHEY and CDR2 is SMNVEV (reference sequence). This CDR3 spans 13 amino acids. The CDR3 DNA follows: TGTGCCAGCAGTTGGCAGGGCGCGGAGACCCAGTACTTC. Translating gives CASSWQGAETQYF.

Points on this clone: The sample holds other DNA sequences that translate to the same CDR3. CDR3 residues: CASSEGGATDTQYF. The CDR3, as DNA: TGTGCCAGCAGTGAGGGGGGAGCGACAGATACGCAGTATTTT. This rearrangement joins TRBV6-4 to TRBJ2-3; D is perhaps TRBD2 (6 bases). Trimming pared 3 bases from V and 3 bases from J, leaving 10 bases between. Germline CDR1 and CDR2: MRHNA and SNTAGT. This CDR3 spans 14 amino acids.

The J gene is TRBJ2-1, the V gene TRBV10-1, with 13 bases fitting TRBD2. The CDR3 consists of 18 residues. The V gene end was trimmed by 0 bases and the J gene end by 5 bases; junction bases not matched to a gene: 7. In germline, CDR1 is WNHNN, CDR2 SYGVQD (reference sequence). CDR3: CASSESWTSGRLHNEQFF. The CDR3 DNA reads as TGCGCCAGCAGTGAGTCATGGACTAGCGGGAGACTCCACAATGAGCAGTTCTTC.

The rearrangement uses TRBV11-2 and TRBJ1-2; D might be TRBD1 (6 bases). The CDR3 loop spans 13 amino acids. From germline, CDR1 is SGHAT and CDR2 FQNNGV. With 2 bases removed from V and 2 bases from J, the gap between germline ends came to 6 bases. The CDR3 sequence: CASSLRGNYGYTF. In DNA, the CDR3 is TGTGCCAGCAGCTTAAGGGGGAACTATGGCTACACCTTC. Looking up the rest from reference TRBV11-2 and TRBJ1-2 gives the full variable domain: EAGVAQSPRYKIIEKRQSVAFWCNPISGHATLYWYQQILGQGPKLLIQFQNNGVVDDSQLPKDRFSAERLKGVDSTLKIQPAKLEDSAVYLCASSLRGNYGYTFGSGTRLTVV.

This sequence joins TRBV6-6 and TRBJ2-2, with 8 nucleotides matching TRBD1. The CDR3 sequence is 14 residues long. Germline V gene lookup returns CDR1 MNHNY and CDR2 SVGAGI (reference sequence). V lost 5 bases, J lost 7 bases, and 6 bases stayed unmatched. The CDR3 DNA reads TGTGCCAGCAGTCGGACGACAGGGGACGGGGAGCTGTTTTTT. Translation gives CASSRTTGDGELFF.

The chain couples TRBV5-1 to TRBJ2-1; 12 bases line up with TRBD1. V shed 1 base and J 8 bases; nucleotides not matched to a gene: 7. Germline CDR1 is SGHRS and CDR2 is YFSETQ. CDR3 length equals 16 residues. CDR3 sequence: CASSLSGQGARYEQFF. DNA of the CDR3: TGCGCCAGCAGCTTGTCGGGACAGGGGGCTAGATATGAGCAGTTCTTC.

This rearrangement joins TRBV21-1 to TRBJ2-2; TRBD2, as called in the table, went unchecked against the DNA. TRBV21-1 is a pseudogene locus. This CDR3 has 19 amino acids. The CDR3 protein is CASSKWGLAGEGDTGELFF. In nucleotides, the CDR3 is TGTGCCAGCAGCAAATGGGGACTAGCGGGAGAGGGGGACACCGGGGAGCTGTTTTTT.

The genes are TRBV6-1 and TRBJ1-4; 7 bases align to TRBD1. CDR1 is MNHNS and CDR2 is SASEGT in the germline V gene. The ends lost 2 bases at V and 1 base at J; junction bases unmatched: 4. This CDR3 spans 16 amino acids. The CDR3 spells CASSERQGETNEKLFF. CDR3 bases: TGTGCCAGCAGTGAAAGGCAGGGGGAAACTAATGAAAAACTGTTTTTT.

This chain connects TRBV7-2 to TRBJ2-7, with D maybe TRBD1 (6 bases). V lost 5 bases and J 5 bases, leaving 19 bases between the germline ends. Germline values: CDR1 SGHTA, CDR2 FQGNSA. The CDR3 has 15 amino acids. The CDR3 nucleotides are TGTGCCAGCAGCCAGGGGATCCGGGCTTTCCACGAGCAGTACTTC. Translation gives CASSQGIRAFHEQYF.

This chain joins TRBV9 and TRBJ2-1, with a weak D call TRBD2 (6 bases). There are 18 residues in the CDR3. From germline, CDR1 is SGDLS and CDR2 YYNGEE. Trimming left V 2 bases short and J 5 bases short, with 23 bases between. The CDR3 bases are TGTGCCAGCAGCGTCGAAATCCGGGGGACCAACCACCACAATGAGCAGTTCTTC. The encoded protein is CASSVEIRGTNHHNEQFF.

This clone appeared a single time. V is TRBV7-2 and J is TRBJ2-3, with 10 bases identical to TRBD1. The CDR3 contains 14 residues. Germline loops: CDR1 SGHTA, CDR2 FQGNSA. Losses at the gene ends were 6 bases for V and 5 bases for J; bases not matched to a gene: 5. In DNA form, the CDR3 reads TGTGCCAGCAGTCAGACAGGGGGCCTAGATACGCAGTATTTT. The encoded protein is CASSQTGGLDTQYF.

The chain joins TRBV7-3 to TRBJ2-7; D is undetermined. Trimming removed 2 bases at V and 0 bases at J, with 11 bases between. The CDR3 is 15 residues long. Germline V gene sequence: CDR1 SGHTA, CDR2 FQGTGA. The CDR3 nucleotides read TGTGCCAGCAGCTTAGGGCAGCTTACCTCCTACGAGCAGTACTTC. This translates into CASSLGQLTSYEQYF.